The 8 T cell receptor beta chains presented below share a single source sample, sequenced in a study of T cell responses to AZD1222 COVID-19 vaccine. Libraries were prepared by immunoSEQ multiplex PCR; TCRdb keeps only in-frame clonotypes and omits some of them. The sample lists approximately 110,000 clones; 80% to 85% were seen once. The sample was peripheral blood, taken on day 0 of AZD1222 vaccination. The source is an adult in good health.

CDR3 loop: CASSQDPRVQPQHF. DNA of the CDR3: TGTGCCAGCAGCCAAGATCCTCGAGTTCAGCCCCAGCATTTT. The V call is TRBV3-1 (or the pseudogene TRBV3-2), the J call TRBJ1-5; D unclear. CDR3 length: 14 residues. The ends were cut back, 0 bases at V and 6 bases at J, with 9 bases in the middle. Per the germline V gene, CDR1 is LGHDT and CDR2 is YNNKEL (reference sequence).

This rearrangement joins TRBV27 to TRBJ1-6, with D unclear. Trimming stripped 0 bases from V and 7 bases from J, with 7 bases between. The CDR3 has 14 amino acids. Looked up from germline, CDR1 is MNHEY and CDR2 is SMNVEV (reference sequence). The CDR3 reads CASSLSTANSPLHF. The CDR3 DNA sequence: TGTGCCAGCAGTTTATCGACGGCGAATTCACCCCTCCACTTT.

This clone was recorded only once. This chain joins TRBV6-5 and TRBJ1-1, with D unresolved. The germline gives CDR1 MNHEY, CDR2 SVGAGI. The CDR3 covers 15 residues. Deletions cut 0 bases from V and 0 bases from J, with 8 bases between. CDR3 DNA: TGTGCCAGCAGTTACTCATACACTATGAACACTGAAGCTTTCTTT. Translating gives CASSYSYTMNTEAFF.

The V and J genes are TRBV4-3 and TRBJ1-2, with a possible D match to TRBD1 (5 bases). The CDR3 runs 16 residues. Germline values: CDR1 LGHNA, CDR2 YSLEER. Trimming pared 1 base from V and 8 bases from J, leaving 20 bases between. The CDR3 region is CASSQVRAATTSGYTF. The CDR3 DNA reads TGCGCCAGCAGCCAAGTCAGGGCCGCGACGACAAGCGGCTACACCTTC.

The rearrangement joins TRBV11-2 to TRBJ1-2, with TRBD1 matching 8 bases. With 5 bases clipped from V and 8 bases from J, the junction kept 10 bases outside the gene matches. The CDR3 spans 14 residues. Germline CDR1 is SGHAT and CDR2 is FQNNGV. The CDR3 sequence: CASSTNAGQEGYTF. DNA for the CDR3: TGTGCCAGCAGCACAAACGCGGGACAGGAGGGCTACACCTTC.

The chain is built from TRBV19 and TRBJ1-3; the D gene is possibly TRBD1 (5 bases). Germline V gene lookup returns CDR1 LNHDA and CDR2 SQIVND (reference sequence). Trimming took 9 bases from V and 0 from J, leaving 15 bases between them. The CDR3 runs to 15 residues. The CDR3 loop is CASRRRQGSGNTIYF. The CDR3 DNA is TGTGCCAGCAGAAGGAGGCAGGGCTCTGGAAACACCATATATTTT. Based on the CDR3 plus reference TRBV19 and TRBJ1-3, the full variable domain is DGGITQSPKYLFRKEGQNVTLSCEQNLNHDAMYWYRQDPGQGLRLIYYSQIVNDFQKGDIAEGYSVSREKKESFPLTVTSAQKNPTAFYLCASRRRQGSGNTIYFGEGSWLTVV.

The chain uses TRBV19 and TRBJ2-2, with 8 bases matching TRBD2. Germline-derived CDR1 and CDR2 are LNHDA and SQIVND (reference sequence). The ends lost 4 bases at V and 1 base at J; junction bases unmatched: 8. This CDR3 has 17 residues. The chain's CDR3 is CASSKKSGSVNTGELFF. CDR3 nucleotide sequence: TGTGCCAGTAGTAAAAAGAGCGGGAGCGTGAACACCGGGGAGCTGTTTTTT.

CDR3 DNA sequence: TGCGCCAGCAGCTCGCGACAGGGGCCAGATACGCAGTATTTT. Its protein is CASSSRQGPDTQYF. This chain uses TRBV4-3 with TRBJ2-3; the match to TRBD1 covers 8 bases. The CDR3 has 14 residues. The V gene end was trimmed by 5 bases and the J gene end by 4 bases; junction bases not matched to a gene: 5. Germline values: CDR1 LGHNA, CDR2 YSLEER.